This passage covers 29 T cell receptor beta chains from one sample sequenced in a study of CD8+ T cells in alopecia areata. Sequencing templates came from extracted RNA that was reverse transcribed into cDNA. Clones were read by immunoSEQ multiplex PCR, and TCRdb kept only the in-frame ones, dropping some. The sample yields about 120,000 clones, around 58% seen once. Treatment here: oral pan-JAK inhibitor, 5-10 mg twice daily. Material: CD8+ T cells sorted from blood, obtained at week 4, from a patient treated with tofacitinib. These receptors all stem from a human donor with alopecia areata.

This chain uses TRBV10-3 with TRBJ1-5; the match to TRBD1 covers 8 bases. With 4 bases clipped from V and 4 bases from J, the junction kept 15 bases outside the gene matches. The CDR3 runs to 18 residues. The germline gives CDR1 ENHRY, CDR2 SYGVKD. The CDR3 coding sequence is TGTGCCATCAGTGCGACGTTCCCGGACAGGGTCGGTAATCAGCCCCAGCATTTT. Translated, it gives CAISATFPDRVGNQPQHF.

Details on this clone: A read error may produce the germline difference seen at one junction end. This chain uses TRBV7-7 with TRBJ2-2; D remains unclear. CDR1 and CDR2 from the germline V gene are SSHAT and FNYEAQ (reference sequence). The CDR3 has 14 residues. The CDR3 reads CASTNSDPTGELFF. The CDR3 nucleotides read TGTGCTAGCACTAACTCAGACCCCACCGGGGAGCTGTTTTTT.

The CDR3 sequence is CASARSVDYGYTF. The CDR3 bases are TGCGCCAGCGCCCGGTCAGTCGACTATGGCTACACCTTC. V and J are TRBV5-1 and TRBJ1-2; D not resolved. The V gene lost 7 bases and the J gene lost 3 bases, with 13 bases spanning the gap. The CDR3 is 13 residues long. Germline loops: CDR1 SGHRS, CDR2 YFSETQ.

V usage is TRBV29-1 and J usage is TRBJ2-7, with 7 positions matching TRBD2. Germline CDR1 SQVTM, CDR2 ANQGSEA. The CDR3 length is 14 residues. V dropped 0 bases and J dropped 3; count of bases not matched to a gene: 5. CDR3 in amino acids: CSVEDRAGDYEQYF. The DNA for the CDR3 is TGCAGCGTTGAAGATAGGGCGGGGGACTACGAGCAGTACTTC.

This clone has just a few counts. V is TRBV6-5 and J is TRBJ1-3, with no clear D. This CDR3 has 13 residues. Germline loops: CDR1 MNHEY, CDR2 SVGAGI. Trimming shortened V by 8 bases and J by 2 bases, and 10 bases separated the two germline ends. The CDR3 region has the DNA TGTGCCAGCTCGGTGGGCCCTGGAAACACCATATATTTT. Protein: CASSVGPGNTIYF.

As to this clone: Other DNA sequences of this sample code for an identical CDR3. V is TRBV27 and J is TRBJ2-1, with D possibly TRBD1 on 5 matching bases. Trimming took off 2 bases at V and 8 bases at J, with 7 bases between the two ends. This CDR3 region has 12 residues. Germline CDR1 reads MNHEY; CDR2 reads SMNVEV (reference sequence). The CDR3 here is CASSLRGDEQFF. CDR3 DNA: TGTGCCAGCAGTTTAAGGGGTGATGAGCAGTTCTTC.

The chain employs TRBV7-6 and TRBJ2-5; D possibly corresponds to TRBD2 (5 bases). This CDR3 spans 14 amino acids. Germline V CDR1 and CDR2: SGHVS, FNYEAQ. V lost 4 bases and J 2 bases, leaving 11 bases between the germline ends. CDR3 nucleotides: TGTGCCAGCAGCTGGACCGGGGAACAAGAGACCCAGTACTTC. Residues: CASSWTGEQETQYF.

This clone occurred a few times. The gene calls are TRBV30 and TRBJ2-3; D tentatively reads TRBD1 or TRBD2 (5 bases each). The CDR3 consists of 13 residues. Trimming took off 7 bases at V and 0 bases at J, with 11 bases between the two ends. Germline V CDR1 and CDR2: GTSNPN, SVGIG (reference sequence). CDR3 residues: CAFRGSSTDTQYF. Here the CDR3 DNA reads TGTGCCTTCCGGGGCTCGAGCACAGATACGCAGTATTTT.

The gene calls are TRBV7-8 and TRBJ1-5, with 8 positions matching TRBD1. The CDR3 consists of 16 residues. Losses at the gene ends were 3 bases for V and 5 bases for J; bases not matched to a gene: 9. Germline V CDR1 and CDR2: SGHVS, FQNEAQ. In nucleotides, the CDR3 is TGTGCCAGCAGCTTCGAACAGGGGGGGGATTATCAGCCCCAGCATTTT. This encodes CASSFEQGGDYQPQHF.

V is TRBV13 and J is TRBJ1-4, with no clear D. CDR1 and CDR2 (germline): PRHDT, FYEKMQ (reference sequence). The CDR3 sequence is 12 residues long. V was cut by 0 bases and J by 17 bases, with 13 bases left in between. As DNA, the CDR3 is TGTGCCAGCAGCTTAGGGGCCACCATCCTCTTTTTT. The encoded protein is CASSLGATILFF.

In its sample, this clone was seen a few times. This rearrangement joins TRBV13 to TRBJ2-1; 11 positions agree with TRBD2. The germline V gene encodes CDR1 PRHDT and CDR2 FYEKMQ (reference sequence). This CDR3 comprises 15 residues. J gave up 8 bases and V 5 bases, and 8 bases lay outside the gene matches. The CDR3 DNA is TGTGCCAGCAGCACCAGACTAGCGGGGTTCGATGAGCAGTTCTTC. Protein product: CASSTRLAGFDEQFF. The variable domain in full, with the rest retrieved from reference TRBV13 and TRBJ2-1, is AAGVIQSPRHLIKEKRETATLKCYPIPRHDTVYWYQQGPGQDPQFLISFYEKMQSDKGSIPDRFSAQQFSDYHSELNMSSLELGDSALYFCASSTRLAGFDEQFFGPGTRLTVL.

This clone turned up a few times. The rearrangement joins TRBV29-1 to TRBJ2-5; no definite D call. Trimming took off 3 bases at V and 7 bases at J, with 12 bases between the two ends. The germline V gene has CDR1 SQVTM and CDR2 ANQGSEA. There are 12 residues in the CDR3. Here the CDR3 DNA reads TGCAGCGTTGATGGGTTGAAGGGGACCCAGTACTTC. Protein product: CSVDGLKGTQYF.

This chain joins TRBV2 and TRBJ2-7, with D possibly TRBD2 on 5 matching bases. V lost 2 bases, J lost 3 bases, and 11 bases lay in between. This CDR3 is 14 amino acids long. Germline lookup yields CDR1 SNHLY and CDR2 FYNNEI. The CDR3 nucleotides are TGTGCCAGCAGTGAAATGGAGGTCCTCTACGAGCAGTACTTC. Protein: CASSEMEVLYEQYF.

The genes are TRBV27 and TRBJ2-5; 8 bases fit TRBD2. The ends lost 5 bases at V and 4 bases at J; junction bases unmatched: 6. Germline CDR1 and CDR2: MNHEY and SMNVEV (reference sequence). The CDR3 contains 14 residues. Written as DNA, the CDR3 is TGTGCCAGCAGTGAAGCGGGGGCGCGAGAGACCCAGTACTTC. Amino acid sequence: CASSEAGARETQYF.

The rearrangement uses TRBV29-1 and TRBJ2-5, with D possibly called TRBD1 or TRBD2 (5 bases each). Germline lookup yields CDR1 SQVTM and CDR2 ANQGSEA. Trimming stripped 6 bases from V and 0 bases from J, with 11 bases between. The CDR3 is 13 amino acids. This CDR3 is CSVVGPNQETQYF. The CDR3 DNA is TGCAGCGTAGTGGGACCGAACCAAGAGACCCAGTACTTC. Full variable domain (rest looked up from reference TRBV29-1 and TRBJ2-5): SAVISQKPSRDICQRGTSLTIQCQVDSQVTMMFWYRQQPGQSLTLIATANQGSEATYESGFVIDKFPISRPNLTFSTLTVSNMSPEDSSIYLCSVVGPNQETQYFGPGTRLLVL.

The chain links TRBV7-9 to TRBJ1-1, with D perhaps matching TRBD1 (5 bases). CDR3 size: 15 residues. Between the trimmed V and J ends, which lost 5 bases and 0 bases, there was a span of 13 bases. CDR1 and CDR2 from the germline V gene are SEHNR and FQNEAQ (reference sequence). The CDR3 coding sequence is TGTGCCAGCAGCCCACCGGACAACATGAACACTGAAGCTTTCTTT. This gives the protein CASSPPDNMNTEAFF.

The chain employs TRBV11-2 and TRBJ2-2, with 10 nucleotides matching TRBD1. The CDR3 has 15 residues. Germline values: CDR1 SGHAT, CDR2 FQNNGV. The junction had 8 bases not matched to a gene; V was cut back by 6 bases and J by 7 bases. In DNA, the CDR3 is TGTGCCAGCAGACCCGGACAGGGGGAAATCGGGGAGCTGTTTTTT. This sequence encodes CASRPGQGEIGELFF.

This chain's CDR3 is CSVEAGGVGRVYNEQFF. CDR3 DNA sequence: TGCAGCGTTGAGGCCGGCGGGGTGGGCCGGGTCTACAATGAGCAGTTCTTC. This sequence joins TRBV29-1 and TRBJ2-1; perhaps TRBD2 as D (6 bases). The CDR3 is made up of 17 amino acids. Germline V CDR1 and CDR2: SQVTM, ANQGSEA. V was clipped by 3 bases and J by 3 bases, with 21 bases between them.

The CDR3 reads CASSQDLFGSSYEQYF. The CDR3 nucleotides are TGCGCCAGCAGCCAAGATCTGTTTGGATCCTCCTACGAGCAGTACTTC. The rearrangement uses TRBV4-3 and TRBJ2-7; no definite D call. The germline V and J ends were trimmed by 0 bases and 0 bases, with 12 bases remaining between them. Germline CDR1 reads LGHNA; CDR2 reads YSLEER. There are 16 residues in the CDR3.

J is TRBJ1-2 and V is TRBV2; D may be TRBD1 (5 bases). The CDR3 is 14 residues long. CDR1 and CDR2 (germline): SNHLY, FYNNEI. V was trimmed by 7 bases and J by 7 bases, leaving 19 bases between them. CDR3 coding DNA: TGTGCCAGCATCCCCACAGACAGCACTGTTGGCTACACCTTC. Its protein is CASIPTDSTVGYTF.

In this sample, this clone turned up a few times. J is TRBJ2-4 and V is TRBV6-6; 9 nucleotides match TRBD1. Germline loops: CDR1 MNHNY, CDR2 SVGAGI (reference sequence). Trimming cost V 2 bases and J 6 bases; bases outside gene matches: 8. The CDR3 spans 16 residues. The CDR3 protein is CASSYTTGGQGNIQYF. CDR3 coding DNA: TGTGCCAGCAGTTACACCACTGGGGGACAGGGAAACATTCAGTACTTC.

The genes are TRBV29-1 and TRBJ1-1; 8 nucleotides align to TRBD1. Germline-derived CDR1 and CDR2 are SQVTM and ANQGSEA. There are 13 residues in the CDR3. With V trimmed by 6 bases and J by 5 bases, 8 bases remained unmatched. The chain's CDR3 is CSVQGVRKTEAFF. CDR3 coding DNA: TGCAGCGTACAGGGGGTTCGCAAGACTGAAGCTTTCTTT.

The rearrangement links TRBV20-1 to TRBJ2-7; D is ambiguous. The CDR3 sequence is 11 residues long. V was shortened by 3 bases and J by 4 bases, with 7 bases between the two germline ends. CDR1 and CDR2 (germline): DFQATT, SNEGSKA (reference sequence). CDR3 in amino acids: CSASPGYEQYF. CDR3 sequence (DNA): TGCAGTGCTAGCCCGGGTTACGAGCAGTACTTC.

CDR3 sequence: CASSQEGPEQYF. The CDR3, as DNA: TGCGCCAGCAGCCAAGAAGGCCCCGAGCAGTACTTC. The gene calls are TRBV4-1 and TRBJ2-7, with D uncertain. The CDR3 loop spans 12 amino acids. The germline CDR1 and CDR2 sequences are MGHRA and YSYEKL. V was clipped by 0 bases and J by 6 bases, with 6 bases between them.

This clone was counted a few times. This chain uses TRBV29-1 with TRBJ2-7; TRBD1 matches 8 bases. V was clipped by 5 bases and J by 4 bases; unmatched bases: 13. CDR3 length: 15 residues. Per the germline V gene, CDR1 is SQVTM and CDR2 is ANQGSEA. CDR3 DNA: TGCAGCGTTCCTACAGGGGGTCGTACTGGGTACGAGCAGTACTTC. Translated, it gives CSVPTGGRTGYEQYF.

This clone came up a few times. The V gene is TRBV2, the J gene TRBJ2-1; 9 bases line up with TRBD1. The CDR3 length is 13 residues. The V gene end was trimmed by 8 bases and the J gene end by 7 bases; junction bases not matched to a gene: 6. The germline V gene has CDR1 SNHLY and CDR2 FYNNEI. As DNA, the CDR3 is TGTGCCAGCGGGGGGACAGGGTGGAATGAGCAGTTCTTC. It encodes CASGGTGWNEQFF.

J is TRBJ1-2 and V is TRBV30; possibly TRBD1 for D (5 bases). Germline loops: CDR1 GTSNPN, CDR2 SVGIG (reference sequence). The length of the CDR3 is 13 residues. The V gene lost 4 bases and the J gene lost 4 bases, with 13 bases spanning the gap. DNA of the CDR3: TGTGCCTGGACGGCGGGGCCGACCTATGGCTACACCTTC. Residues: CAWTAGPTYGYTF.

There are a few counts of this clone. The rearrangement joins TRBV4-3 to TRBJ2-2, with unresolved D. The germline gives CDR1 LGHNA, CDR2 YSLEER. This CDR3 is 15 amino acids long. Trimming took 1 base from V and 5 from J, leaving 11 bases between them. The CDR3 protein is CASSQGERETGELFF. The CDR3 DNA is TGCGCCAGCAGCCAAGGAGAAAGAGAAACCGGGGAGCTGTTTTTT.

The rearrangement links TRBV30 to TRBJ2-7; TRBD1 matches at 11 bases. V shed 2 bases and J 6 bases; nucleotides not matched to a gene: 6. Germline CDR1 is GTSNPN and CDR2 is SVGIG (reference sequence). The CDR3 extends over 14 amino acids. The chain's CDR3 is CAWSMGTGGTEQYF. The CDR3 bases are TGTGCCTGGAGTATGGGGACAGGGGGGACCGAGCAGTACTTC.